The 7 T cell receptor beta chains below come from one sample, sequenced in a study of OX40 agonist ivuxolimab in advanced cancers. The method was immunoSEQ multiplex PCR; TCRdb's version includes in-frame clones alone and lacks a portion of them. This sample has 90,000 or so clones; roughly 91% occur once, and the top ten carry 2.6%. This specimen consisted of CD4+ or CD8+ T cells sorted from blood, obtained in a trial of the OX40 agonist ivuxolimab. The receptors here all came from an adult with an advanced solid tumor such as melanoma, head and neck, liver or kidney cancer.

This chain joins TRBV5-4 and TRBJ2-2, with 15 bases matching TRBD2. Germline lookup yields CDR1 SGHNT and CDR2 YYREEE (reference sequence). CDR3 length: 19 residues. The V gene end was trimmed by 0 bases and the J gene end by 5 bases; junction bases not matched to a gene: 8. CDR3 nucleotide sequence: TGTGCCAGCAGCTTGGAGGGACTAGCGGGAGGAAGAAGGACCGGGGAGCTGTTTTTT. Protein: CASSLEGLAGGRRTGELFF.

J is TRBJ2-1 and V is TRBV30, with TRBD1 identical over 7 bases. Germline V lookup: CDR1 GTSNPN, CDR2 SVGIG (reference sequence). J lost 3 bases, V lost 4 bases, and 6 bases had no gene match. The CDR3 has 14 residues. This chain's CDR3 is CAWMGQSYYNEQFF. For the CDR3, the DNA is TGTGCCTGGATGGGACAGAGTTACTACAATGAGCAGTTCTTC. Full variable domain (outside the CDR3, taken from reference TRBV30 and TRBJ2-1): SQTIHQWPATLVQPVGSPLSLECTVEGTSNPNLYWYRQAAGRGLQLLFYSVGIGQISSEVPQNLSASRPQDRQFILSSKKLLLSDSGFYLCAWMGQSYYNEQFFGPGTRLTVL.

The chain uses TRBV6-5 and TRBJ2-2; D not resolved. Germline CDR1 is MNHEY and CDR2 is SVGAGI. The CDR3 loop spans 13 amino acids. Trimming cost V 7 bases and J 2 bases, with 8 bases left between them. The CDR3 coding sequence is TGTGCCAGCACCGGAGCCAACACCGGGGAGCTGTTTTTT. Translating gives CASTGANTGELFF.

The chain has TRBV19 and TRBJ2-3; 10 nucleotides agree with TRBD2. This CDR3 is 15 amino acids long. Per germline, CDR1 LNHDA and CDR2 SQIVND (reference sequence). Trimming took 3 bases from V and 4 from J; bases not matched to a gene: 4. CDR3 region: CASSIDLAGADTQYF. The DNA for the CDR3 is TGTGCCAGTAGTATCGATCTAGCGGGAGCAGATACGCAGTATTTT.

This clone has only one observation. The chain has TRBV4-1 and TRBJ2-3; 9 nucleotides agree with TRBD2. The CDR3 covers 16 residues. V trimming: 3 bases; J trimming: 0 bases; junction bases outside the gene matches: 4. CDR1 MGHRA and CDR2 YSYEKL come from the germline V gene. The CDR3: CASSHGLATSTDTQYF. The CDR3 region has the DNA TGCGCCAGCAGCCATGGACTAGCGACTAGCACAGATACGCAGTATTTT.

The chain uses TRBV6-5 and TRBJ2-7; D remains unclear. Germline CDR1 and CDR2: MNHEY and SVGAGI. The CDR3 is made up of 15 amino acids. Trimming left V 5 bases short and J 4 bases short, with 18 bases between. CDR3 in DNA: TGTGCCAGCAGTGCTCTCTCGGGCCTGCGATACGAGCAGTACTTC. Protein sequence: CASSALSGLRYEQYF.

The V gene is TRBV10-2, the J gene TRBJ1-5; D is uncertain. The germline V gene has CDR1 WSHSY and CDR2 SAAADI. Trimming took off 6 bases at V and 0 bases at J, with 6 bases between the two ends. The CDR3 spans 13 residues. CDR3 residues: CASRRNSNQPQHF. The DNA of the CDR3 is TGCGCCAGCAGGAGGAATAGCAATCAGCCCCAGCATTTT.